The 27 T cell receptor beta chains in this list originate from one sample, sequenced in a study of blood T cell repertoires in COVID-19. Libraries were prepared by immunoSEQ multiplex PCR; TCRdb keeps only in-frame clonotypes and omits some of them. The sample shows fewer than 350,000 clones, 85% of them seen only once. The material sequenced was PBMCs or T cells enriched from blood (not recorded which). These receptors came from a woman aged 50 to 60 who had recovered from COVID-19.

V is TRBV6-2 or TRBV6-3 and J is TRBJ1-5; D is unclear. CDR3 length: 14 amino acids. V lost 2 bases and J lost 3, with 8 bases in between. Looked up from germline, CDR1 is MNHEY and CDR2 is SVGEGT. CDR3 sequence reads: CASSYPQVNQPQHF. The CDR3 DNA is TGTGCCAGCAGTTACCCGCAGGTCAATCAGCCCCAGCATTTT.

V is TRBV27 and J is TRBJ2-1; 11 bases agree with TRBD2. V trimming: 6 bases; J trimming: 4 bases; junction bases outside the gene matches: 5. The CDR3 is made up of 15 amino acids. CDR1 is MNHEY and CDR2 is SMNVEV in the germline V gene (reference sequence). The CDR3 spells CASSPGLAGYNEQFF. Written as DNA, the CDR3 is TGTGCCAGCAGCCCCGGACTAGCGGGTTACAATGAGCAGTTCTTC.

The chain joins TRBV5-5 to TRBJ1-6, with D possibly TRBD1 on 6 matching bases. The V and J ends lost 2 bases and 8 bases respectively, with 17 bases between them. The germline V gene has CDR1 SGHKS and CDR2 YYEKEE (reference sequence). This CDR3 region has 16 residues. CDR3 sequence: CASSFALGAIDSPLHF. CDR3 sequence (DNA): TGTGCCAGCAGCTTTGCACTGGGGGCTATCGATTCACCCCTCCACTTT.

The chain links TRBV19 to TRBJ2-1, with 10 bases that match TRBD2. The germline V gene encodes CDR1 LNHDA and CDR2 SQIVND (reference sequence). The J segment lost 4 bases and the V segment lost 7 bases, leaving 10 bases of the junction unmatched. CDR3 length: 16 residues. CDR3 in amino acids: CASTPKRTSGYNEQFF. Written as DNA, the CDR3 is TGTGCCAGTACCCCGAAGAGGACTAGCGGTTACAATGAGCAGTTCTTC.

The chain has TRBV3-1 (or the pseudogene TRBV3-2) and TRBJ2-1; D call uncertain. This CDR3 is 12 amino acids long. The germline V gene encodes CDR1 LGHDT and CDR2 YNNKEL (reference sequence). V was cut by 5 bases and J by 14 bases, with 16 bases left in between. The CDR3 DNA is TGTGCCAGCAGCAACCGGGTCTATAGAAAGTTCTTC. This encodes CASSNRVYRKFF.

The gene calls are TRBV27 and TRBJ1-2; the match to TRBD1 covers 7 bases. CDR1 is MNHEY, CDR2 SMNVEV, per germline (reference sequence). The CDR3 is made up of 14 amino acids. The V gene end was trimmed by 6 bases and the J gene end by 7 bases; junction bases not matched to a gene: 11. CDR3 residues: CASSSRQGWGGYTF. In nucleotides, the CDR3 is TGTGCCAGCAGCTCCCGACAGGGTTGGGGTGGCTACACCTTC.

This chain links TRBV5-1 with TRBJ2-2, with 14 bases that match TRBD2. CDR1 and CDR2 from the germline V gene are SGHRS and YFSETQ. This CDR3 has 17 amino acids. The ends lost 4 bases at V and 4 bases at J; junction bases unmatched: 6. The CDR3, as DNA: TGCGCCAGCAGCCCCGGACTAGCGGGGGGAGGCACCGGGGAGCTGTTTTTT. Its translation: CASSPGLAGGGTGELFF.

This clone was detected once. The chain uses TRBV7-2 and TRBJ2-2; possibly TRBD1 for D (7 bases). Germline assignment: CDR1 SGHTA and CDR2 FQGNSA. The CDR3 is 16 amino acids. V was shortened by 5 bases and J by 6 bases, with 19 bases between the two germline ends. The CDR3 region is CASSRYSTGRPGELFF. The CDR3 nucleotides are TGTGCCAGCAGCAGATACTCGACAGGGAGGCCCGGGGAGCTGTTTTTT. The full variable domain, completed using reference TRBV7-2 and TRBJ2-2, is GAGVSQSPSNKVTEKGKDVELRCDPISGHTALYWYRQSLGQGLEFLIYFQGNSAPDKSGLPSDRFSAERTGGSVSTLTIQRTQQEDSAVYLCASSRYSTGRPGELFFGEGSRLTVL.

The genes are TRBV19 and TRBJ2-3; D perhaps matches TRBD2 (6 bases). V gave up 6 bases and J gave up 1 base, with 8 bases separating them. Per germline, CDR1 LNHDA and CDR2 SQIVND (reference sequence). The CDR3 is made up of 13 amino acids. The CDR3 DNA sequence: TGTGCCAGTAGCGGAGGGGGCACAGATACGCAGTATTTT. Protein: CASSGGGTDTQYF.

V and J are TRBV15 and TRBJ2-3; 7 nucleotides align to TRBD2. Germline V gene sequence: CDR1 LNHNV, CDR2 YYDKDF (reference sequence). With 5 bases clipped from V and 2 bases from J, the junction kept 7 bases outside the gene matches. This CDR3 region has 15 residues. CDR3 protein: CATSSSGSYTDTQYF. The CDR3 DNA follows: TGTGCCACCAGCTCTAGCGGAAGTTACACAGATACGCAGTATTTT.

The chain employs TRBV7-9 and TRBJ1-2, with D unresolved. Germline assignment: CDR1 SEHNR and CDR2 FQNEAQ (reference sequence). The ends were cut back, 6 bases at V and 7 bases at J, with 15 bases in the middle. The CDR3 is 13 amino acids. The CDR3 region is CASSAFLVGGYTF. The CDR3 DNA follows: TGTGCCAGCAGTGCATTTCTAGTGGGTGGCTACACCTTC.

The genes are TRBV27 and TRBJ1-4; TRBD1 might be the D (6 bases). The CDR3 spans 14 residues. Deletions cut 4 bases from V and 5 bases from J, with 11 bases between. Germline V gene sequence: CDR1 MNHEY, CDR2 SMNVEV (reference sequence). The CDR3 spells CASSSSGQNEKLFF. CDR3 DNA: TGTGCCAGCAGTTCATCCGGACAGAATGAAAAACTGTTTTTT.

This clone was counted only a few times. V is TRBV18 and J is TRBJ1-5, with D possibly TRBD1 on 5 matching bases. Per the germline V gene, CDR1 is KGHSH and CDR2 is LQKENI. The CDR3 is 15 residues long. V was trimmed by 6 bases and J by 4 bases, leaving 16 bases between them. The CDR3: CASSRERPGNQPQHF. As DNA, the CDR3 is TGTGCCAGCTCCCGGGAGAGGCCAGGGAATCAGCCCCAGCATTTT.

The J gene is TRBJ2-1, the V gene TRBV7-2; TRBD2 aligns across 12 bases. The CDR3 consists of 16 residues. The germline gives CDR1 SGHTA, CDR2 FQGNSA. V trimming: 1 base; J trimming: 6 bases; junction bases outside the gene matches: 4. In DNA, the CDR3 is TGTGCCAGCAGCTTAGAACCTAGCGGGAGGGGCAATGAGCAGTTCTTC. This translates into CASSLEPSGRGNEQFF.

The V and J genes are TRBV11-2 and TRBJ1-6; 7 positions match TRBD1. Germline CDR1 is SGHAT and CDR2 is FQNNGV. V shed 3 bases, J shed 9 bases, and the junction held 5 bases outside the gene matches. This CDR3 is 14 amino acids long. The CDR3 nucleotides are TGTGCCAGCAGCTTGACAGGGACTTTTTCACCCCTCCACTTT. It encodes CASSLTGTFSPLHF.

This rearrangement joins TRBV11-3 to TRBJ1-1, with TRBD1 identical over 9 bases. This CDR3 comprises 17 residues. Germline V gene data show CDR1 as SGHNT and CDR2 as YENEEA. With 2 bases clipped from V and 0 bases from J, the junction kept 7 bases outside the gene matches. CDR3 amino acids: CASSLTGQGHMNTEAFF. The CDR3 nucleotides read TGTGCCAGCAGCTTAACGGGACAGGGACACATGAACACTGAAGCTTTCTTT.

The rearrangement links TRBV18 to TRBJ1-1; D gene unclear. CDR3 length: 15 residues. Germline V gene data show CDR1 as KGHSH and CDR2 as LQKENI. V lost 4 bases and J lost 1, with 13 bases in between. Written as DNA, the CDR3 is TGTGCCAGCTCACAAATCGAGTTGTCGAACACTGAAGCTTTCTTT. It encodes CASSQIELSNTEAFF.

This clone has more than one count but fewer than ten. The chain has TRBV2 and TRBJ2-4; 8 bases match TRBD2. CDR3 length: 17 amino acids. The junction had 7 bases not matched to a gene; V was cut back by 2 bases and J by 1 base. Per the germline V gene, CDR1 is SNHLY and CDR2 is FYNNEI. DNA for the CDR3: TGTGCCAGCAGTGAATCTCTAGCGGGCGGTGCCAAAAACATTCAGTACTTC. As protein: CASSESLAGGAKNIQYF.

The chain's CDR3 is CASSDSGTGYGELFF. For the CDR3, the DNA is TGTGCCAGCAGTGATTCCGGGACAGGGTACGGGGAGCTGTTTTTT. The chain has TRBV6-6 and TRBJ2-2; 9 nucleotides line up with TRBD1. J lost 7 bases, V lost 5 bases, and 8 bases had no gene match. The CDR3 sequence is 15 residues long. Germline CDR1 is MNHNY and CDR2 is SVGAGI (reference sequence).

This chain uses TRBV3-1 (or the pseudogene TRBV3-2) with TRBJ2-1; 9 bases are shared with TRBD2. Germline lookup yields CDR1 LGHDT and CDR2 YNNKEL (reference sequence). CDR3 length: 16 amino acids. With V trimmed by 2 bases and J by 0 bases, 2 bases remained unmatched. The CDR3 spells CASSQWGLASYNEQFF. The CDR3 DNA reads TGTGCCAGCAGCCAATGGGGACTAGCCTCCTACAATGAGCAGTTCTTC.

The J gene is TRBJ1-4, the V gene TRBV29-1; 7 bases map to TRBD1. The CDR3 has 14 residues. Germline lookup yields CDR1 SQVTM and CDR2 ANQGSEA. With 6 bases clipped from V and 0 bases from J, the junction kept 4 bases outside the gene matches. The CDR3 DNA sequence: TGCAGCGTAATAACAGGGGCAACTAATGAAAAACTGTTTTTT. Its translation is CSVITGATNEKLFF.

The chain has TRBV21-1 and TRBJ2-1; the D call TRBD1 from the table was never checked on the DNA. TRBV21-1 is noted as a pseudogene. The CDR3 runs 15 residues. The CDR3 DNA reads as TGTGCCAGCAGCAAGGCCCAGGGGAGTAGGAATGAGCAGTTCTTC. It codes for CASSKAQGSRNEQFF.

The rearrangement uses TRBV6-5 and TRBJ2-1, with D tentatively TRBD2 (5 bases). V lost 6 bases to trimming and J lost 4 bases, with 16 bases between them. The germline gives CDR1 MNHEY, CDR2 SVGAGI. The CDR3 is 15 amino acids. CDR3 residues: CASSPGRTGYNEQFF. CDR3 DNA sequence: TGTGCCAGCAGCCCCGGAAGGACGGGATACAATGAGCAGTTCTTC.

The chain combines TRBV5-1 with TRBJ1-3; D unresolved. Trimming pared 4 bases from V and 0 bases from J, leaving 29 bases between. The CDR3 is 21 residues long. The germline gives CDR1 SGHRS, CDR2 YFSETQ. CDR3 in amino acids: CASSPYPNGLRRVNSGNTIYF. As DNA, the CDR3 is TGCGCCAGCAGCCCGTATCCGAATGGTTTGAGGAGAGTTAACTCTGGAAACACCATATATTTT.

This clone was counted a single time. The V and J genes are TRBV4-1 and TRBJ1-4; D uncertain. The CDR3 consists of 15 residues. Per germline, CDR1 MGHRA and CDR2 YSYEKL. V lost 3 bases and J lost 7, with 15 bases in between. The CDR3 protein is CASSHVLPGSEKLFF. CDR3 sequence (DNA): TGCGCCAGCAGCCATGTCCTCCCGGGGTCTGAAAAACTGTTTTTT.

The chain employs TRBV6-5 and TRBJ1-3; D remains unclear. Trimming removed 8 bases from V and 0 bases from J, with 8 bases in between. CDR3 length: 13 residues. Per the germline V gene, CDR1 is MNHEY and CDR2 is SVGAGI. The CDR3 coding sequence is TGTGCCAGCGGACTGACCTCTGGAAACACCATATATTTT. Translation gives CASGLTSGNTIYF.

This chain links TRBV5-8 with TRBJ2-3, with 7 bases fitting TRBD1. J was trimmed by 13 bases and V by 1 base; bases with no gene match: 6. This CDR3 is built from 12 residues. Germline values: CDR1 SGHTS, CDR2 YDEGEE. CDR3 region: CASSLIETGKYF. CDR3 sequence (DNA): TGTGCCAGCAGCTTGATTGAGACAGGGAAGTATTTT.